The 31 T cell receptor beta chains in this list originate from one sample, sequenced in a study of blood T cell repertoires in COVID-19. Method: immunoSEQ multiplex PCR; TCRdb's copy keeps in-frame clones and lacks some. The sample holds over 250,000 clones, approximately 90% seen once. Sequenced input: PBMCs or T cells enriched from blood (not recorded which). The receptors shown here come from a middle-aged man who had recovered from COVID-19.

The gene calls are TRBV27 and TRBJ2-2; 11 bases are a match to TRBD2. V shed 8 bases and J 1 base; nucleotides not matched to a gene: 6. The CDR3 length is 16 residues. Germline-derived CDR1 and CDR2 are MNHEY and SMNVEV (reference sequence). CDR3: CASFPGLAGNTGELFF. CDR3 in DNA: TGTGCCAGCTTCCCCGGACTAGCGGGGAACACCGGGGAGCTGTTTTTT.

V gene TRBV5-6 combines with J gene TRBJ2-1; 10 positions agree with TRBD2. Unmatched junction bases numbered 12, after V lost 4 bases and J lost 8 bases. The CDR3 contains 16 residues. Looked up from germline, CDR1 is SGHDT and CDR2 is YYEEEE. The CDR3 here is CASSTDLGLAGDEQFF. The CDR3 nucleotides are TGTGCCAGCAGCACGGACCTAGGGCTAGCGGGGGATGAGCAGTTCTTC.

This sequence joins TRBV5-1 and TRBJ2-3; 9 nucleotides align to TRBD2. The germline gives CDR1 SGHRS, CDR2 YFSETQ. V lost 0 bases and J lost 5; bases outside the gene matches: 10. This CDR3 spans 17 amino acids. The CDR3 here is CASSLEEAGGRIDTQYF. Written as DNA, the CDR3 is TGCGCCAGCAGCTTGGAGGAGGCGGGGGGGCGAATAGATACGCAGTATTTT.

The CDR3 nucleotides are TGTGCCAGCAAGATACAGGGGGCGGATGAAAAACTGTTTTTT. Translating it yields CASKIQGADEKLFF. V gene TRBV5-4 combines with J gene TRBJ1-4, with 9 bases that match TRBD1. Germline values: CDR1 SGHNT, CDR2 YYREEE (reference sequence). The CDR3 totals 14 residues. V lost 6 bases, J lost 6 bases, and 6 bases stayed unmatched.

The rearrangement joins TRBV5-4 to TRBJ2-1; D uncertain. The germline V gene encodes CDR1 SGHNT and CDR2 YYREEE (reference sequence). V gave up 0 bases and J gave up 9 bases, with 13 bases separating them. CDR3 length: 14 residues. CDR3 region: CASSLGLTTVEQFF. In nucleotides, the CDR3 is TGTGCCAGCAGCTTGGGACTCACTACCGTTGAGCAGTTCTTC. Together with reference TRBV5-4 and TRBJ2-1, the CDR3 gives the full variable domain: ETGVTQSPTHLIKTRGQQVTLRCSSQSGHNTVSWYQQALGQGPQFIFQYYREEENGRGNFPPRFSGLQFPNYSSELNVNALELDDSALYLCASSLGLTTVEQFFGPGTRLTVL.

V usage is TRBV6-5 and J usage is TRBJ1-4; the D is unclear. CDR1 and CDR2 (germline): MNHEY, SVGAGI. The CDR3 length is 15 residues. Trimming took off 0 bases at V and 4 bases at J, with 9 bases between the two ends. CDR3 nucleotides: TGTGCCAGCAGTTACTCGACTTCGGGTAATGAAAAACTGTTTTTT. This encodes CASSYSTSGNEKLFF.

V gene TRBV7-3 combines with J gene TRBJ2-2; 9 nucleotides align to TRBD2. Per germline, CDR1 SGHTA and CDR2 FQGTGA. This CDR3 has 16 amino acids. Unmatched junction bases numbered 10, after V lost 5 bases and J lost 6 bases. The CDR3: CASSANSGRIAGELFF. CDR3 DNA: TGTGCCAGCAGCGCCAATAGCGGGAGAATCGCCGGGGAGCTGTTTTTT.

The CDR3 loop is CASSIVNGNYEQYF. The CDR3, as DNA: TGTGCCAGTAGTATAGTAAACGGGAACTACGAGCAGTACTTC. The chain carries TRBV19 and TRBJ2-7; a weak D match, TRBD2 (5 bases). The CDR3 loop spans 14 amino acids. CDR1 LNHDA and CDR2 SQIVND come from the germline V gene (reference sequence). Trimming shortened V by 1 base and J by 3 bases, and 10 bases separated the two germline ends.

This clone was counted only a few times. The genes are TRBV27 and TRBJ2-7; TRBD1 might be the D (6 bases). CDR1 MNHEY and CDR2 SMNVEV come from the germline V gene (reference sequence). Deletions cut 5 bases from V and 4 bases from J, with 15 bases between. The CDR3 has 14 amino acids. The CDR3 here is CASSKQGPLYEQYF. For the CDR3, the DNA is TGTGCCAGCAGTAAACAGGGACCCTTATACGAGCAGTACTTC.

This sequence joins TRBV9 and TRBJ1-5; the match to TRBD1 covers 7 bases. The germline V gene has CDR1 SGDLS and CDR2 YYNGEE. The CDR3 runs 17 residues. The ends lost 3 bases at V and 7 bases at J; junction bases unmatched: 16. In DNA, the CDR3 is TGTGCCAGCAGCGCCCGGAGAATCAGGGGGTCGGGGCAGCCCCAGCATTTT. Translating it yields CASSARRIRGSGQPQHF.

CDR3 in amino acids: CASRSTLSYEQYF. The CDR3 DNA sequence: TGTGCCAGCAGATCGACACTTTCCTACGAGCAGTACTTC. The V gene is TRBV14, the J gene TRBJ2-7, with D unclear. The CDR3 is 13 amino acids. Germline V gives CDR1 SGHDN, CDR2 FVKESK. The V end was cut by 6 bases, the J end by 1 base, with 10 bases between.

The chain is built from TRBV6-4 and TRBJ1-4; 8 bases map to TRBD1. This CDR3 has 18 residues. Germline loops: CDR1 MRHNA, CDR2 SNTAGT. V trimming: 4 bases; J trimming: 1 base; junction bases outside the gene matches: 11. The CDR3 DNA reads TGTGCCAGCAGTGTCACGGCCGGACAGGGACGAACTAATGAAAAACTGTTTTTT. It codes for CASSVTAGQGRTNEKLFF.

The V call is TRBV28, the J call TRBJ2-1; 10 bases map to TRBD2. Germline lookup yields CDR1 MDHEN and CDR2 SYDVKM. This CDR3 contains 15 residues. Trimming cost V 5 bases and J 4 bases; bases outside gene matches: 5. The CDR3, as DNA: TGTGCCAGCAGTCTAACTAGCGGGGAGTACAATGAGCAGTTCTTC. Its protein is CASSLTSGEYNEQFF.

V usage is TRBV7-2 and J usage is TRBJ1-4, with a tentative D call TRBD1 (5 bases). Germline lookup yields CDR1 SGHTA and CDR2 FQGNSA. Trimming removed 7 bases from V and 4 bases from J, with 10 bases in between. The CDR3 runs 13 residues. This CDR3 reads CASKGQRNEKLFF. CDR3 bases: TGTGCCAGCAAGGGGCAGCGTAATGAAAAACTGTTTTTT. The full variable domain, rest sourced from reference TRBV7-2 and TRBJ1-4, is GAGVSQSPSNKVTEKGKDVELRCDPISGHTALYWYRQSLGQGLEFLIYFQGNSAPDKSGLPSDRFSAERTGGSVSTLTIQRTQQEDSAVYLCASKGQRNEKLFFGSGTQLSVL.

The V call is TRBV2, the J call TRBJ1-4, with TRBD1 as a possible D gene (6 bases). Trimming left V 7 bases short and J 5 bases short, with 14 bases between. Germline-derived CDR1 and CDR2 are SNHLY and FYNNEI. The CDR3 is made up of 14 amino acids. CDR3 sequence: CASIDRIRNEKLFF. CDR3 nucleotides: TGTGCCAGCATCGACAGGATTAGAAATGAAAAACTGTTTTTT.

The V gene is TRBV5-4, the J gene TRBJ2-6; maybe TRBD1 (5 bases). Germline values: CDR1 SGHNT, CDR2 YYREEE (reference sequence). V was pared by 0 bases and J by 4 bases, with 11 bases between. The CDR3 is made up of 16 amino acids. The CDR3 loop is CASSLAGLEGANVLTF. CDR3 DNA: TGTGCCAGCAGCTTGGCAGGGCTGGAAGGGGCCAACGTCCTGACTTTC.

V and J are TRBV30 and TRBJ1-1; no definite D call. The V end lost 0 bases, the J end lost 4 bases, and 12 bases lay between the germline ends. Germline CDR1 and CDR2: GTSNPN and SVGIG (reference sequence). This CDR3 has 14 residues. CDR3 region: CAWSVIRGVTEAFF. Written as DNA, the CDR3 is TGTGCCTGGAGTGTAATACGGGGTGTCACTGAAGCTTTCTTT.

V is TRBV29-1 and J is TRBJ2-5, with D possibly matching TRBD2 (6 bases). V was trimmed by 4 bases and J by 4 bases, leaving 16 bases between them. This CDR3 region has 14 residues. Germline V gene data show CDR1 as SQVTM and CDR2 as ANQGSEA. CDR3 coding DNA: TGCAGCGTTGCAAAGGGAGGAAAGCGAGAGACCCAGTACTTC. It yields the protein CSVAKGGKRETQYF.

This clone appeared a single time. Other DNA sequences in this specimen translate into the identical CDR3. The chain has TRBV11-2 and TRBJ2-6; D may be TRBD2 (5 bases). The ends were cut back, 0 bases at V and 1 base at J, with 10 bases in the middle. The CDR3 spans 17 residues. Germline loops: CDR1 SGHAT, CDR2 FQNNGV. CDR3 nucleotide sequence: TGTGCCAGCAGCTTAGATCCCCCGGGGTCTGGGGCCAACGTCCTGACTTTC. It is translated as CASSLDPPGSGANVLTF.

V and J are TRBV6-5 and TRBJ2-3, with 7 bases lining up with TRBD1. V shed 7 bases and J 2 bases; nucleotides not matched to a gene: 3. The CDR3 extends over 13 amino acids. Germline V gene sequence: CDR1 MNHEY, CDR2 SVGAGI. The CDR3 DNA sequence: TGTGCCAGCAAACAGGGGCCCACAGATACGCAGTATTTT. It encodes CASKQGPTDTQYF.

Only one count was recorded for this clone. The rearrangement links TRBV7-2 to TRBJ2-7; 7 bases are shared with TRBD2. V lost 2 bases, J lost 2 bases, and 3 bases stayed unmatched. Germline V gene data show CDR1 as SGHTA and CDR2 as FQGNSA. The CDR3 loop spans 14 amino acids. DNA of the CDR3: TGTGCCAGCAGCTTAAGTCTAGCGGCCTACGAGCAGTACTTC. This gives the protein CASSLSLAAYEQYF.

The chain has TRBV28 and TRBJ1-6; D possibly corresponds to TRBD1 (5 bases). Looked up from germline, CDR1 is MDHEN and CDR2 is SYDVKM. CDR3 size: 12 residues. Trimming cost V 8 bases and J 7 bases, with 9 bases left between them. CDR3 in amino acids: CASYNRNSPLHF. The CDR3 DNA reads TGTGCCAGCTATAACAGGAATTCACCCCTCCACTTT.

The chain is built from TRBV27 and TRBJ2-5, with D tentatively TRBD2 (7 bases). CDR3 length: 15 residues. Germline loops: CDR1 MNHEY, CDR2 SMNVEV (reference sequence). Trimming removed 4 bases at V and 5 bases at J, with 17 bases between. The CDR3 loop reads CASSSRVGGRETQYF. CDR3 nucleotide sequence: TGTGCCAGCAGTTCTAGGGTCGGGGGGCGCGAGACCCAGTACTTC.

This chain uses TRBV9 with TRBJ2-2; tentatively, D is TRBD2 (6 bases). The CDR3 totals 17 residues. The ends were cut back, 0 bases at V and 0 bases at J, with 12 bases in the middle. Germline-derived CDR1 and CDR2 are SGDLS and YYNGEE. Written as DNA, the CDR3 is TGTGCCAGCAGCGTAGTGCGGGGACCCGCGAACACCGGGGAGCTGTTTTTT. This gives the protein CASSVVRGPANTGELFF.

The chain employs TRBV4-1 and TRBJ1-1; 9 bases fit TRBD1. This CDR3 has 16 amino acids. CDR1 and CDR2 (germline): MGHRA, YSYEKL. V lost 4 bases and J lost 8; bases outside the gene matches: 14. CDR3 nucleotides: TGCGCCAGCAGCCCAACCGGGACAGGGTTTGTTTCCGAAGCTTTCTTT. Its translation: CASSPTGTGFVSEAFF.

The genes are TRBV4-3 and TRBJ2-1, with D possibly being TRBD1 (5 bases). Germline V CDR1 and CDR2: LGHNA, YSLEER. This CDR3 comprises 17 residues. V gave up 0 bases and J gave up 2 bases, with 14 bases separating them. CDR3 amino acids: CASSQEPAGKTYNEQFF. In DNA, the CDR3 is TGCGCCAGCAGCCAAGAACCGGCAGGGAAAACCTACAATGAGCAGTTCTTC.

The chain joins TRBV18 to TRBJ1-2, with no clear D. The CDR3 spans 15 residues. The germline CDR1 and CDR2 sequences are KGHSH and LQKENI. V was cut by 3 bases and J by 0 bases, with 11 bases left in between. CDR3: CASSPGRNANYGYTF. CDR3 in DNA: TGTGCCAGCTCACCGGGCCGTAATGCTAACTATGGCTACACCTTC.

This clone was observed a handful of times. The rearrangement uses TRBV9 and TRBJ1-2; D is possibly TRBD1 (5 bases). Germline V gene sequence: CDR1 SGDLS, CDR2 YYNGEE. V lost 1 base and J 4 bases, leaving 11 bases between the germline ends. The CDR3 spans 14 residues. In DNA form, the CDR3 reads TGTGCCAGCAGCGTACAGGGTGTGGGCTATGGCTACACCTTC. It yields the protein CASSVQGVGYGYTF.

The chain combines TRBV30 with TRBJ1-2; D unresolved. Germline values: CDR1 GTSNPN, CDR2 SVGIG (reference sequence). Trimming took off 0 bases at V and 4 bases at J, with 12 bases between the two ends. CDR3 size: 14 residues. CDR3 region: CAWSVKHGSYGYTF. Here the CDR3 DNA reads TGTGCCTGGAGTGTTAAACACGGGTCCTATGGCTACACCTTC.

The rearrangement joins TRBV29-1 to TRBJ2-2; TRBD2 matches at 10 bases. The CDR3 has 16 residues. V shed 2 bases, J shed 1 base, and the junction held 4 bases outside the gene matches. The V gene's germline CDR1 is SQVTM and CDR2 ANQGSEA. The CDR3 loop is CSVEQASGGNTGELFF. The CDR3 DNA reads as TGCAGCGTTGAACAGGCTAGCGGGGGGAACACCGGGGAGCTGTTTTTT.

This chain links TRBV9 with TRBJ2-2; 11 bases agree with TRBD2. From germline, CDR1 is SGDLS and CDR2 YYNGEE. There are 16 residues in the CDR3. With 0 bases clipped from V and 6 bases from J, the junction kept 4 bases outside the gene matches. The CDR3 nucleotides read TGTGCCAGCAGCGTAGCGGTAGCGGGGGGGTCCGGGGAGCTGTTTTTT. As protein: CASSVAVAGGSGELFF.